Below, 23 T cell receptor beta chains from the same sample are listed, as sequenced in a study of blood T cell repertoires in COVID-19. Clones were sequenced by immunoSEQ multiplex PCR, and TCRdb holds only the in-frame ones, with some missing. The repertoire includes approximately 310,000 clones, roughly 89% of them detected once, and about 5% sits in the top ten. What was sequenced was PBMCs or T cells enriched from blood (not recorded which). The receptor source for this set is a man between 60 and 70 years old who had recovered from COVID-19.

The V and J genes are TRBV25-1 and TRBJ1-1; a possible D gene is TRBD1 (6 bases). The V gene lost 8 bases and the J gene lost 1 base, with 11 bases spanning the gap. The CDR3 covers 13 residues. CDR1 and CDR2 (germline): MGHDK, SYGVNS. In DNA, the CDR3 is TGTGCCAGCGGGTTGGGACAGAACACTGAAGCTTTCTTT. This sequence encodes CASGLGQNTEAFF.

CDR3 in DNA: TGCGCCAGCAGACTAAATCCAGACTCTTTTAATTCACCCCTCCACTTT. Translation gives CASRLNPDSFNSPLHF. V is TRBV10-1 and J is TRBJ1-6; D not resolved. The germline V gene encodes CDR1 WNHNN and CDR2 SYGVQD (reference sequence). The ends were cut back, 6 bases at V and 6 bases at J, with 18 bases in the middle. This CDR3 contains 16 residues.

The chain recombines TRBV9 with TRBJ1-2; D may be TRBD1 (6 bases). Germline V gene sequence: CDR1 SGDLS, CDR2 YYNGEE. The CDR3 is 14 amino acids. Deletions cut 5 bases from V and 7 bases from J, with 18 bases between. The CDR3 reads CASREDTGNGGYTF. In DNA, the CDR3 is TGTGCCAGCAGGGAAGATACAGGGAATGGTGGCTACACCTTC.

This clone was picked up one time. The chain carries TRBV21-1 and TRBJ2-5; TRBD1, the table's D call, was not compared with the DNA. TRBV21-1 is a listed pseudogene. CDR3 size: 15 residues. This chain's CDR3 is CASTSRQGAWETQYF. CDR3 sequence (DNA): TGTGCCAGCACTTCCCGCCAGGGGGCGTGGGAGACCCAGTACTTC.

The CDR3 DNA reads TGTGCCAGCAGCCCGGGACTAGCGGGAGGTCCCCTGTACTTC. It specifies CASSPGLAGGPLYF. This sequence joins TRBV3-1 (or the pseudogene TRBV3-2) and TRBJ2-5; 15 nucleotides agree with TRBD2. The CDR3 is 14 amino acids. After removal of 4 bases from V and 13 bases from J, the junction contained 7 bases not matched to a gene. CDR1 is LGHDT and CDR2 is YNNKEL in the germline V gene (reference sequence).

The genes are TRBV27 and TRBJ2-3; D ambiguous. Germline loops: CDR1 MNHEY, CDR2 SMNVEV (reference sequence). Between the trimmed V and J ends, which lost 6 bases and 9 bases, there was a span of 13 bases. This CDR3 contains 12 residues. The CDR3 region is CASSKPLGTQYF. CDR3 nucleotide sequence: TGTGCCAGCAGCAAACCCCTAGGCACGCAGTATTTT.

CDR3 DNA: TGTGCCAGCAAACGTCAGAGCACAGATACGCAGTATTTT. It specifies CASKRQSTDTQYF. V and J are TRBV25-1 and TRBJ2-3, with unresolved D. Germline CDR1 reads MGHDK; CDR2 reads SYGVNS. The CDR3 has 13 amino acids. V was pared by 7 bases and J by 0 bases, with 8 bases between.

The genes are TRBV6-5 and TRBJ2-5; perhaps TRBD2 as D (6 bases). CDR3 length: 15 amino acids. Between the trimmed V and J ends, which lost 0 bases and 4 bases, there was a span of 12 bases. The V gene's germline CDR1 is MNHEY and CDR2 SVGAGI. CDR3: CASSYSWGVAETQYF. The CDR3 DNA follows: TGTGCCAGCAGTTACTCATGGGGGGTAGCAGAGACCCAGTACTTC.

J is TRBJ2-7 and V is TRBV28; 9 nucleotides agree with TRBD2. V was clipped by 6 bases and J by 2 bases; unmatched bases: 11. The CDR3 is 16 amino acids. CDR1 and CDR2 (germline): MDHEN, SYDVKM. CDR3 sequence (DNA): TGTGCCAGCAGCACCATTAGCGGGAGTGCACCCTACGAGCAGTACTTC. This translates into CASSTISGSAPYEQYF.

This chain uses TRBV7-2 with TRBJ1-3; D gene ambiguous. The CDR3 length is 12 residues. Germline lookup yields CDR1 SGHTA and CDR2 FQGNSA. V lost 5 bases to trimming and J lost 2 bases, with 4 bases between them. The CDR3 sequence is CASSPTGNTIYF. In DNA, the CDR3 is TGTGCCAGCAGCCCCACTGGAAACACCATATATTTT.

The gene calls are TRBV19 and TRBJ1-5, with TRBD1 identical over 7 bases. With 10 bases clipped from V and 6 bases from J, the junction kept 12 bases outside the gene matches. This CDR3 spans 14 amino acids. CDR1 is LNHDA and CDR2 is SQIVND in the germline V gene (reference sequence). As DNA, the CDR3 is TGTGCCACTAAGACAGGGTCAGGAGCTCAGCCCCAGCATTTT. Translated, it gives CATKTGSGAQPQHF.

CDR3 DNA sequence: TGCGCCAGCAGCAAGCTAGATTCAGAGACCCAGTACTTC. Protein: CASSKLDSETQYF. This chain uses TRBV5-1 with TRBJ2-5; unclear D gene. Per the germline V gene, CDR1 is SGHRS and CDR2 is YFSETQ. The V and J ends lost 4 bases and 4 bases respectively, with 11 bases between them. The CDR3 length is 13 residues.

In this sample, this clone turned up a few times. The rearrangement uses TRBV4-3 and TRBJ1-2; a possible D gene is TRBD1 (5 bases). Germline CDR1 is LGHNA and CDR2 is YSLEER. The CDR3 loop spans 14 amino acids. V dropped 4 bases and J dropped 6 bases, with 15 bases sitting between them. The CDR3, as DNA: TGCGCCAGCAGCCCCACGGAGGGGCTGGATGGCTACACCTTC. Its translation: CASSPTEGLDGYTF.

The chain uses TRBV6-5 and TRBJ2-1, with D perhaps matching TRBD2 (5 bases). Germline CDR1 MNHEY, CDR2 SVGAGI. This CDR3 region has 15 residues. V lost 5 bases to trimming and J lost 0 bases, with 11 bases between them. CDR3 sequence: CASSPSGSSYNEQFF. For the CDR3, the DNA is TGTGCCAGCAGTCCAAGCGGAAGCTCCTACAATGAGCAGTTCTTC.

The chain employs TRBV5-1 and TRBJ1-2, with 9 bases lining up with TRBD1. Germline trimming cut 4 bases from V and 6 bases from J; bases unmatched to any gene: 10. Germline V gene lookup returns CDR1 SGHRS and CDR2 YFSETQ. This CDR3 comprises 15 residues. CDR3 in amino acids: CASSTGQGAVDGYTF. The CDR3 DNA reads as TGCGCCAGCAGCACGGGACAGGGAGCGGTCGATGGCTACACCTTC.

The chain joins TRBV9 to TRBJ2-7, with 9 bases matching TRBD1. The V and J ends lost 4 bases and 5 bases, in that order; junction bases with no gene match: 7. The CDR3 consists of 14 residues. CDR1 is SGDLS and CDR2 is YYNGEE in the germline V gene. CDR3 nucleotide sequence: TGTGCCAGCAGCTTGGGACAGGGTATTAACGAGCAGTACTTC. The encoded protein is CASSLGQGINEQYF. Full variable domain (missing parts from reference TRBV9 and TRBJ2-7): DSGVTQTPKHLITATGQRVTLRCSPRSGDLSVYWYQQSLDQGLQFLIQYYNGEERAKGNILERFSAQQFPDLHSELNLSSLELGDSALYFCASSLGQGINEQYFGPGTRLTVT.

This clone came up a few times. The CDR3 loop reads CASSLGSDRAETQYF. The CDR3 coding sequence is TGTGCCAGCAGCTTGGGATCGGACAGGGCGGAGACCCAGTACTTC. V is TRBV5-8 and J is TRBJ2-5; the match to TRBD1 covers 8 bases. The V gene's germline CDR1 is SGHTS and CDR2 YDEGEE. V shed 0 bases and J 5 bases; nucleotides not matched to a gene: 6. This CDR3 spans 15 amino acids.

The chain joins TRBV2 to TRBJ2-2, with D possibly being TRBD1 (6 bases). The CDR3 sequence is 15 residues long. Trimming took 3 bases from V and 3 from J, leaving 11 bases between them. Germline values: CDR1 SNHLY, CDR2 FYNNEI. The CDR3 DNA reads TGTGCCAGCAGTGATGGAACAGGGTACACCGGGGAGCTGTTTTTT. It is translated as CASSDGTGYTGELFF. Based on the CDR3 plus reference TRBV2 and TRBJ2-2, the full variable domain is EPEVTQTPSHQVTQMGQEVILRCVPISNHLYFYWYRQILGQKVEFLVSFYNNEISEKSEIFDDQFSVERPDGSNFTLKIRSTKLEDSAMYFCASSDGTGYTGELFFGEGSRLTVL.

This chain links TRBV28 with TRBJ1-5; D is undetermined. The germline gives CDR1 MDHEN, CDR2 SYDVKM. Trimming left V 3 bases short and J 0 bases short, with 18 bases between. There are 18 residues in the CDR3. CDR3 amino acids: CASSFRPSSRGSNQPQHF. Here the CDR3 DNA reads TGTGCCAGCAGTTTCCGGCCCTCATCCCGGGGTAGCAATCAGCCCCAGCATTTT.

This rearrangement joins TRBV24-1 to TRBJ2-6; TRBD1 is a possible D gene (5 bases). Germline values: CDR1 KGHDR, CDR2 SFDVKD. V lost 2 bases and J lost 0, with 7 bases in between. This CDR3 comprises 16 residues. The CDR3 coding sequence is TGTGCCACCAGTGATTGGGGCTACTCTGGGGCCAACGTCCTGACTTTC. Translation: CATSDWGYSGANVLTF.

The rearrangement joins TRBV7-2 to TRBJ1-1; D gene unclear. CDR1 is SGHTA, CDR2 FQGNSA, per germline. This CDR3 contains 12 residues. With 1 base removed from V and 8 bases from J, the gap between germline ends came to 8 bases. In DNA form, the CDR3 reads TGTGCCAGCAGCTTAGTGGGCAGGGAAGCTTTCTTT. Residues: CASSLVGREAFF.

This chain links TRBV28 with TRBJ1-2, with TRBD1 identical over 8 bases. With 6 bases clipped from V and 5 bases from J, the junction kept 11 bases outside the gene matches. CDR3 size: 15 residues. From germline, CDR1 is MDHEN and CDR2 SYDVKM. Here the CDR3 DNA reads TGTGCCAGCAGCGATTACCCAGGGGGCAGGTATGGCTACACCTTC. It yields the protein CASSDYPGGRYGYTF.

V gene TRBV9 combines with J gene TRBJ2-7; 10 bases match TRBD2. With V trimmed by 2 bases and J by 7 bases, 12 bases remained unmatched. The CDR3 is 16 amino acids. Germline CDR1 reads SGDLS; CDR2 reads YYNGEE. In DNA, the CDR3 is TGTGCCAGCAGCGTGGGGGGGACTAGCGATCTGTGGGAGCAGTACTTC. Its translation is CASSVGGTSDLWEQYF.